This entry lists 21 T cell receptor beta chains sequenced from one sample in a study of OX40 agonist ivuxolimab in advanced cancers. Measured with immunoSEQ multiplex PCR; TCRdb has only the in-frame clones, and not every one. The repertoire holds approximately 100,000 clones, with 90% as singletons. This specimen consisted of CD4+ or CD8+ T cells sorted from blood, obtained in a trial of the OX40 agonist ivuxolimab. The receptors here all came from an adult with an advanced solid tumor such as melanoma, head and neck, liver or kidney cancer.

The chain has TRBV6-1 and TRBJ1-3; no reliable D call. Germline CDR1 MNHNS, CDR2 SASEGT. V dropped 3 bases and J dropped 1 base, with 4 bases sitting between them. This CDR3 contains 13 residues. This CDR3 reads CASSDNSGNTIYF. Here the CDR3 DNA reads TGTGCCAGCAGTGATAATTCTGGAAACACCATATATTTT.

The J gene is TRBJ1-1, the V gene TRBV6-6; D possibly corresponds to TRBD1 (5 bases). The V and J ends lost 4 bases and 4 bases respectively, with 16 bases between them. Germline CDR1 reads MNHNY; CDR2 reads SVGAGI (reference sequence). CDR3 size: 15 residues. The CDR3 loop reads CASSSPGALGTEAFF. The CDR3 nucleotides are TGTGCCAGCAGTTCCCCTGGGGCCCTGGGCACTGAAGCTTTCTTT.

V gene TRBV7-9 combines with J gene TRBJ1-2; 7 bases line up with TRBD1. CDR1 and CDR2 (germline): SEHNR, FQNEAQ (reference sequence). With V trimmed by 5 bases and J by 1 base, 4 bases remained unmatched. The CDR3 is made up of 14 amino acids. For the CDR3, the DNA is TGTGCCAGCAGCCCACAGGGGATTAACTATGGCTACACCTTC. Amino acid sequence: CASSPQGINYGYTF. The full variable domain, with the rest looked up from reference TRBV7-9 and TRBJ1-2, is DTGVSQNPRHKITKRGQNVTFRCDPISEHNRLYWYRQTLGQGPEFLTYFQNEAQLEKSRLLSDRFSAERPKGSFSTLEIQRTEQGDSAMYLCASSPQGINYGYTFGSGTRLTVV.

V usage is TRBV7-2 and J usage is TRBJ2-2; D remains unclear. The length of the CDR3 is 14 residues. The germline V and J ends were trimmed by 5 bases and 4 bases, with 11 bases remaining between them. Germline CDR1 is SGHTA and CDR2 is FQGNSA. The CDR3 region has the DNA TGTGCCAGCAGCCCTAGGCTGCCCACCGGGGAGCTGTTTTTT. Its protein product is CASSPRLPTGELFF.

J is TRBJ1-5 and V is TRBV6-1; the D is unclear. CDR1 and CDR2 (germline): MNHNS, SASEGT. V was clipped by 2 bases and J by 4 bases, with 6 bases between them. CDR3 length: 13 amino acids. Here the CDR3 reads CASSEHQNQPQHF. The CDR3, as DNA: TGTGCCAGCAGTGAACACCAGAATCAGCCCCAGCATTTT.

J is TRBJ2-3 and V is TRBV18, with D perhaps matching TRBD1 (5 bases). The CDR3 runs to 14 residues. Germline assignment: CDR1 KGHSH and CDR2 LQKENI. Trimming took off 5 bases at V and 6 bases at J, with 15 bases between the two ends. The CDR3 DNA reads as TGTGCCAGCTCAAAGGGGCTTGAATCCGATACGCAGTATTTT. This translates into CASSKGLESDTQYF.

The chain combines TRBV25-1 with TRBJ2-3, with 8 bases matching TRBD2. The CDR3 contains 16 residues. Trimming took 7 bases from V and 2 from J; bases not matched to a gene: 11. Germline CDR1 and CDR2: MGHDK and SYGVNS. CDR3 region: CASNRAGAGVTDTQYF. CDR3 DNA sequence: TGTGCCAGCAACCGGGCCGGAGCGGGGGTCACAGATACGCAGTATTTT. The entire variable domain, with the rest obtained from reference TRBV25-1 and TRBJ2-3, is as follows: EADIYQTPRYLVIGTGKKITLECSQTMGHDKMYWYQQDPGMELHLIHYSYGVNSTEKGDLSSESTVSRIRTEHFPLTLESARPSHTSQYLCASNRAGAGVTDTQYFGPGTRLTVL.

The CDR3 region is CASGGQGVGQPQHF. CDR3 nucleotides: TGTGCCAGCGGAGGACAGGGGGTAGGTCAGCCCCAGCATTTT. The V gene is TRBV2, the J gene TRBJ1-5; 10 bases map to TRBD1. CDR3 length equals 14 residues. Trimming took 8 bases from V and 6 from J; bases not matched to a gene: 7. The V gene's germline CDR1 is SNHLY and CDR2 FYNNEI.

The chain is built from TRBV19 and TRBJ1-2; perhaps TRBD1 as D (5 bases). Trimming left V 6 bases short and J 4 bases short, with 12 bases between. This CDR3 comprises 13 residues. Germline CDR1 reads LNHDA; CDR2 reads SQIVND (reference sequence). CDR3 protein: CASSFRVGYGYTF. The CDR3 DNA follows: TGTGCCAGTAGCTTCAGGGTGGGCTATGGCTACACCTTC.

The chain has TRBV15 and TRBJ1-1; D gene uncertain. The V end lost 4 bases, the J end lost 7 bases, and 16 bases lay between the germline ends. In germline, CDR1 is LNHNV, CDR2 YYDKDF (reference sequence). The CDR3 is 14 amino acids. The CDR3 spells CATSNRVDDGEAFF. In DNA, the CDR3 is TGTGCCACCAGCAATCGGGTGGACGACGGTGAAGCTTTCTTT.

In DNA, the CDR3 is TGTGCCAGCAGCTTGTGGGGTGAAAAACTGTTTTTT. It codes for CASSLWGEKLFF. J is TRBJ1-4 and V is TRBV5-6; D unclear. Germline V gives CDR1 SGHDT, CDR2 YYEEEE. V was cut by 1 base and J by 7 bases, with 5 bases left in between. The CDR3 length is 12 residues.

This clone was observed a single time. This chain links TRBV20-1 with TRBJ2-7, with D uncertain. V gave up 8 bases and J gave up 0 bases, with 8 bases separating them. This CDR3 region has 11 residues. Germline-derived CDR1 and CDR2 are DFQATT and SNEGSKA (reference sequence). The CDR3 DNA reads as TGCAGTACGGTCCGCTCCTACGAGCAGTACTTC. Its protein product is CSTVRSYEQYF.

The V gene is TRBV28, the J gene TRBJ1-2; 7 nucleotides match TRBD1. In germline, CDR1 is MDHEN, CDR2 SYDVKM. V gave up 5 bases and J gave up 8 bases; unmatched junction bases: 11. The CDR3 totals 14 residues. The CDR3 DNA sequence: TGTGCCAGCAGTCTGACAGGGAGAAAAGGGGGCTACACCTTC. Its translation: CASSLTGRKGGYTF.

This clone has just one count. The rearrangement joins TRBV6-4 to TRBJ2-5, with 7 bases aligning to TRBD2. J gave up 2 bases and V 6 bases, and 12 bases lay outside the gene matches. Germline V lookup: CDR1 MRHNA, CDR2 SNTAGT. The CDR3 is 16 amino acids. The CDR3 loop reads CASRGMGRGTQETQYF. The CDR3 DNA reads as TGTGCCAGCAGGGGGATGGGGAGGGGAACTCAAGAGACCCAGTACTTC.

The CDR3: CASSFLFRDRGTSDLGYTF. The CDR3 DNA reads as TGTGCCAGCAGCTTTTTATTCCGGGACAGGGGAACGAGTGATTTGGGCTACACCTTC. This sequence joins TRBV7-2 and TRBJ1-2; 10 nucleotides align to TRBD1. With V trimmed by 3 bases and J by 8 bases, 21 bases remained unmatched. There are 19 residues in the CDR3. CDR1 is SGHTA, CDR2 FQGNSA, per germline.

The rearrangement joins TRBV28 to TRBJ1-2, with TRBD1 matching 7 bases. The V gene end was trimmed by 4 bases and the J gene end by 6 bases; junction bases not matched to a gene: 8. The CDR3 extends over 14 amino acids. Germline V gene data show CDR1 as MDHEN and CDR2 as SYDVKM. This CDR3 is CASSSVKGANGYTF. DNA for the CDR3: TGTGCCAGCAGTTCCGTCAAGGGGGCGAATGGCTACACCTTC.

This chain connects TRBV11-2 to TRBJ1-1, with D hard to call. Trimming pared 5 bases from V and 1 base from J, leaving 8 bases between. Germline CDR1 SGHAT, CDR2 FQNNGV. The CDR3 is made up of 13 amino acids. CDR3 amino acids: CASSLSTNTEAFF. The CDR3 DNA sequence: TGTGCCAGCAGCCTGAGTACGAACACTGAAGCTTTCTTT.

The genes are TRBV6-5 and TRBJ1-6; no reliable D call. This CDR3 is 11 amino acids long. With 7 bases removed from V and 7 bases from J, the gap between germline ends came to 5 bases. Germline values: CDR1 MNHEY, CDR2 SVGAGI. The CDR3 sequence is CASTMNSPLHF. In DNA form, the CDR3 reads TGTGCCAGCACAATGAATTCACCCCTCCACTTT.

The gene calls are TRBV6-5 and TRBJ1-6; D perhaps matches TRBD1 (5 bases). Germline CDR1 is MNHEY and CDR2 is SVGAGI. The CDR3 covers 14 residues. Trimming shortened V by 6 bases and J by 0 bases, and 6 bases separated the two germline ends. The CDR3, as DNA: TGTGCCAGCAGCAGGGACTCCTATAATTCACCCCTCCACTTT. It encodes CASSRDSYNSPLHF.

This chain connects TRBV4-3 to TRBJ1-5; D gene uncertain. Trimming took 4 bases from V and 2 from J, leaving 12 bases between them. Germline V gives CDR1 LGHNA, CDR2 YSLEER. The CDR3 loop spans 15 amino acids. Written as DNA, the CDR3 is TGCGCCAGCAGCCCCCTGCGGGGAGGCAATCAGCCCCAGCATTTT. Residues: CASSPLRGGNQPQHF.

About this clone: At one boundary the junction diverges from the germline segment, which might be a read error. V gene TRBV9 combines with J gene TRBJ2-3; D gene ambiguous. Germline CDR1 is SGDLS and CDR2 is YYNGEE. CDR3 length: 15 residues. The CDR3 protein is CASSVGSESTDTRYF. Here the CDR3 DNA reads TGTGCCAGCAGCGTAGGATCGGAGAGCACAGATACGCGGTATTTT.